These T cell receptor beta chains were read from a single sample in a study of T cell repertoires in cytomegalovirus infection. TCRdb ran MiXCR on the reads and lists one entry per CDR3 protein. The sample contains approximately 320,000 distinct CDR3 sequences, over 7.5% of which appear only once. The sample taken for sequencing was PBMCs. The receptor source for this set is a human donor in good health (CMV status not recorded). Some clones in this sample may be carry-over from other donors' samples. Each CDR3 is given with its conserved first and last residue. D genes are given only for firm matches. Clone size is not always given. Where it is, it says once, few, many or a class for expanded clones.

d_gene | j_gene | v_gene | abundance | CDR3nt | CDR3aa
. | TRBJ2-2 | TRBV6-2/TRBV6-3 | . | TGTGCCAGCGGGGCGGGGCCCGGGGAGCTGTTTTTT | CASGAGPGELFF
. | TRBJ1-4 | TRBV27 | . | TGTGCCAGCAGGCCTGCAGTCTATAATGAAAAACTGTTTTTT | CASRPAVYNEKLFF
. | TRBJ2-7 | TRBV7-6 | . | TGTGCCAGCAGCTTAGCGATAGATACTACCTACGAGCAGTACTTC | CASSLAIDTTYEQYF
. | TRBJ2-3 | TRBV3-1 | few | TGTGCCAGCAGCCTAAGCAGGGACACAGATACGCAGTATTTT | CASSLSRDTDTQYF
. | TRBJ2-7 | TRBV7-6 | few | TGTGCCAGCAGCTTAGGAGGAGGAGGTACCTACGAGCAGTACTTC | CASSLGGGGTYEQYF
TRBD1 | TRBJ2-4 | TRBV10-3 | few | TGTGCCATCAGTTCACCCGTGAGGGGACAGGGGAGGTCGGGGGCCAAAAACATTCAGTACTTC | CAISSPVRGQGRSGAKNIQYF
. | TRBJ2-5 | TRBV6-6 | many | TGTGCCAGCGGAGGCATTTGGGGGCGGGAGACCCAGTACTTC | CASGGIWGRETQYF
TRBD2 | TRBJ2-7 | TRBV2 | many | TGTGCCAGCAGTGAAGCGCGGTTACTAGCGGACTCCTACGAGCAGTACTTC | CASSEARLLADSYEQYF
. | TRBJ1-1 | TRBV27 | . | TGTGCCAGCCGAGATACAGGGAGCACTGAAGCTTTCTTT | CASRDTGSTEAFF
TRBD1 | TRBJ2-7 | TRBV12-3/TRBV12-4 | many | TGTGCCAGCCCGATTCCAGCGAACGAGGACAGGGCCTCCTACGAGCAGTACTTC | CASPIPANEDRASYEQYF
. | TRBJ1-2 | TRBV30 | . | TGTGCCTGGACTCGGAGGGGGTCCTATGGCTACACCTTC | CAWTRRGSYGYTF
. | TRBJ2-2 | TRBV4-2 | few | TGTGCCAGCAGCCAAGACCCGAAGAGCACCGGGGAGCTGTTTTTT | CASSQDPKSTGELFF
TRBD1 | TRBJ2-5 | TRBV20-1 | . | TGCAGTGCTTGGACAGGTTCAGAGACCCAGTACTTC | CSAWTGSETQYF
TRBD1 | TRBJ2-3 | TRBV6-5 | few | TGTGCCAGCAGCACCCCCAGGACAGGGGTAGATACGCAGTATTTT | CASSTPRTGVDTQYF
. | TRBJ2-5 | TRBV15 | . | TGTGCCACCAGCAGAGGTACAGCTTACTACCAAGAGACCCAGTACTTC | CATSRGTAYYQETQYF